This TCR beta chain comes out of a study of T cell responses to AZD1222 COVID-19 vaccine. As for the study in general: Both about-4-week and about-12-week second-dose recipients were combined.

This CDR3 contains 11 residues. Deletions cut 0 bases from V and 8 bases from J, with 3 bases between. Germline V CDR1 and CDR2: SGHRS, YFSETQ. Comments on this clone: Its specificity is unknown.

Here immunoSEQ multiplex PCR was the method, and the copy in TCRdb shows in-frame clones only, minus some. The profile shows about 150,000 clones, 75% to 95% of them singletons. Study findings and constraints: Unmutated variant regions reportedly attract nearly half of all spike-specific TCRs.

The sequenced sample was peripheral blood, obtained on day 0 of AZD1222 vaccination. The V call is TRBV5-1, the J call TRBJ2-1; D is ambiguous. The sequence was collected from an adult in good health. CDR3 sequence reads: CASSLGYEQFF. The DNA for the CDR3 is TGCGCCAGCAGCTTGGGCTATGAGCAGTTCTTC. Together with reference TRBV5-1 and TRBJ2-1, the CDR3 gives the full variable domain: KAGVTQTPRYLIKTRGQQVTLSCSPISGHRSVSWYQQTPGQGLQFLFEYFSETQRNKGNFPGRFSGRQFSNSRSEMNVSTLELGDSALYLCASSLGYEQFFGPGTRLTVL.